This record concerns one T cell receptor (beta chain) sequence. Germline trimming cut 6 bases from V and 2 bases from J; bases unmatched to any gene: 5. The germline V gene encodes CDR1 SNHLY and CDR2 FYNNEI. The CDR3 runs 17 residues. These data come from a study of blood T cell repertoires in COVID-19. Study-wide context: Spain, Italy and the United States supplied samples that represented acute and convalescent COVID-19.

The method was immunoSEQ multiplex PCR; TCRdb's version includes in-frame clones alone and lacks a portion of them. The repertoire has some 210,000 clones, about 83% of them found once; the top ten carry less than 3.5%. Sequenced material: peripheral blood. The sequence came from a man over 45 with active or convalescent COVID-19. The chain uses TRBV2 and TRBJ2-2; 14 nucleotides align to TRBD2. The CDR3 DNA reads as TGTGCCAGCAGGGGGGGACTAGCGGGAGAAAACACCGGGGAGCTGTTTTTT. Its protein product is CASRGGLAGENTGELFF.